A selection of T cell receptor beta chains follows, all from one sample in a study of control samples from healthy donors and cancer patients. Profiled with immunoSEQ multiplex PCR; TCRdb holds only in-frame clones, not every one. The sample has over 150,000 clones; 85% to 95% are singletons. The source material was blood. These receptors all stem from a woman aged 18-29 years in good health. Each CDR3 is given with its conserved first and last residue. Fields, in order: clone size, V gene, CDR3 protein. Rows give clone size only sometimes, using once, few, many, or a class for an expanded clone.

size: .; V: TRBV12-3/TRBV12-4; CDR3: CASSRENTEAFF
size: once; V: TRBV20-1; CDR3: CSAGLGGYTF
size: .; V: TRBV18; CDR3: CASSPGVAGANVLTF
size: .; V: TRBV11-3; CDR3: CAVGTHEGGTEAFF
size: .; V: TRBV5-5; CDR3: CASSAGQGDSPLHF
size: .; V: TRBV28; CDR3: CASSTGTPGSWVF
size: once; V: TRBV6-2/TRBV6-3; CDR3: CASSYRGQLNNSPLHF
size: .; V: TRBV6-6; CDR3: CASSYSPSPGEGYTF
size: few; V: TRBV5-1; CDR3: CASSLGPGRAEAFF
size: .; V: TRBV2; CDR3: CASSAGGNTEAFF
size: .; V: TRBV6-5; CDR3: CASGRLDSYEQYF
size: .; V: TRBV3-1/TRBV3-2; CDR3: CASSQGQGGYGYTF
size: .; V: TRBV7-2; CDR3: CATGGVAGFVETQYF
size: once; V: TRBV5-1; CDR3: CASNGGNGPQETQYF
size: .; V: TRBV7-9; CDR3: CASSVDIGGAQHF
size: .; V: TRBV2; CDR3: CASSESAKQPQHF
size: .; V: TRBV2; CDR3: CASSADQGNQPQHF
size: .; V: TRBV7-9; CDR3: CASSSAGKGGFGEAFF
size: .; V: TRBV28; CDR3: CASSLRHLYEQYF
size: .; V: TRBV7-9; CDR3: CASSLLGETQYF
size: .; V: TRBV18; CDR3: CASSPGTVNTEAFF
size: .; V: TRBV15; CDR3: CATSRTPTSGVKNEQFF
size: .; V: TRBV9; CDR3: CASSPGTSLGDEQFF
size: .; V: TRBV7-8; CDR3: CASSLVRDGRALRNEQFF
size: .; V: TRBV7-2; CDR3: CASSLGGLAPEQYF
size: once; V: TRBV6-5; CDR3: CASSYSARGNQPQHF
size: .; V: TRBV7-8; CDR3: CASSPPGIPYEQYF
size: .; V: TRBV18; CDR3: CASSPSVGFTDTQYF
size: .; V: TRBV12-3/TRBV12-4; CDR3: CASSLGENTEAFF
size: once; V: TRBV7-6; CDR3: CASSPRDIGASTDTQYF
size: .; V: TRBV9; CDR3: CASSLGRTGSYNEQFF
size: .; V: TRBV19; CDR3: CASTRTGSIFGGTEAFF
size: .; V: TRBV6-2/TRBV6-3; CDR3: CASSYQRVEAFF
size: .; V: TRBV2; CDR3: CASRAGGEVEAFF
size: .; V: TRBV28; CDR3: CASSQQGWQNYGYTF
size: few; V: TRBV4-1; CDR3: CASSQGRAQGLNQPQHF
size: .; V: TRBV11-2; CDR3: CASSHRSGGAADTQYF
size: .; V: TRBV6-2/TRBV6-3; CDR3: CASSGGLAGLKTQYF
size: .; V: TRBV11-2; CDR3: CASSPYTDTQYF
size: .; V: TRBV6-5; CDR3: CASSSSSGGARTEAFF
size: .; V: TRBV28; CDR3: CASTQADGYTF
size: .; V: TRBV5-6; CDR3: CASSLDLEGYGYTF
size: .; V: TRBV12-5; CDR3: CASGYQPMDRAPKAFF
size: .; V: TRBV9; CDR3: CASSFPRGDDTDTQCF